These T cell receptor beta chains were read from a single sample in a study of T-cell reconstitution after alpha-beta-depleted transplantation in children. In TCRdb, the PCR reads were re-called with MiXCR into one record per CDR3 protein. The table records 250,000 to 400,000 distinct CDR3 sequences, around 20% of them present only once. The material was PBMCs, mostly from graft donor cells, obtained 180 days after TCRalphabeta/CD19-depleted stem cell transplant. The source is a male patient younger than 18 who had a stem cell transplant for acute lymphoblastic leukemia, so the T cells may come from the graft donor. The CDR3 runs from the conserved cysteine through the conserved F or W. D genes are given only for firm matches. Clone size is not always given. Where it is, it says once, few, many or a class for expanded clones.

abundance	v_gene	d_gene	j_gene	CDR3aa	CDR3nt
.	TRBV5-1	TRBD1	TRBJ2-7	CASSLQTGFSYEQYF	TGCGCCAGCAGCTTGCAGACAGGGTTTTCCTACGAGCAGTACTTC
few	TRBV7-2	.	TRBJ2-7	CASSLVQGTGSYEQYF	TGTGCCAGCAGCTTAGTTCAGGGAACGGGCTCCTACGAGCAGTACTTC
.	TRBV7-3	.	TRBJ2-5	CASSLTGQTQYF	TGTGCCAGCAGCTTAACGGGGCAGACCCAGTACTTC
few	TRBV7-2	.	TRBJ1-2	CASSFVAGASYGYTF	TGTGCCAGCAGCTTTGTCGCAGGGGCGAGCTATGGCTACACCTTC
.	TRBV12-3/TRBV12-4	TRBD2	TRBJ2-1	CASSVTSGTYNEQFF	TGTGCCAGCAGTGTGACTAGCGGGACCTACAATGAGCAGTTCTTC
.	TRBV11-2	TRBD2	TRBJ2-1	CASSFGRAAYNEQFF	TGTGCCAGCAGCTTCGGGAGGGCCGCCTACAATGAGCAGTTCTTC
.	TRBV9	TRBD2	TRBJ2-5	CASSVAGGGETQYF	TGTGCCAGCAGCGTAGCGGGAGGAGGGGAGACCCAGTACTTC
few	TRBV3-1	.	TRBJ1-5	CASSQGGGQPQHF	TGTGCCAGCAGCCAAGGGGGAGGCCAGCCCCAGCATTTT
few	TRBV29-1	.	TRBJ2-1	CSARGIRPTYNEQFF	TGCAGCGCCCGCGGGATTCGACCTACATACAATGAGCAGTTCTTC
.	TRBV15	TRBD1	TRBJ1-2	CATSPRQGAGGYTF	TGTGCCACCAGCCCCCGACAGGGGGCGGGGGGCTACACCTTC
once	TRBV20-1	.	TRBJ2-4	CSATPKENIQYF	TGCAGTGCTACGCCGAAGGAAAACATTCAGTACTTC
few	TRBV7-9	.	TRBJ1-5	CASSTFWQGRNQPQHF	TGTGCCAGCAGCACCTTCTGGCAGGGGAGGAATCAGCCCCAGCATTTT
many	TRBV5-1	TRBD1	TRBJ2-7	CASSRQGYEQYF	TGCGCCAGCAGCCGACAGGGTTACGAGCAGTACTTC
.	TRBV5-1	.	TRBJ2-1	CASSLGDSNNEQFF	TGCGCCAGCAGCTTGGGGGACTCCAACAATGAGCAGTTCTTC